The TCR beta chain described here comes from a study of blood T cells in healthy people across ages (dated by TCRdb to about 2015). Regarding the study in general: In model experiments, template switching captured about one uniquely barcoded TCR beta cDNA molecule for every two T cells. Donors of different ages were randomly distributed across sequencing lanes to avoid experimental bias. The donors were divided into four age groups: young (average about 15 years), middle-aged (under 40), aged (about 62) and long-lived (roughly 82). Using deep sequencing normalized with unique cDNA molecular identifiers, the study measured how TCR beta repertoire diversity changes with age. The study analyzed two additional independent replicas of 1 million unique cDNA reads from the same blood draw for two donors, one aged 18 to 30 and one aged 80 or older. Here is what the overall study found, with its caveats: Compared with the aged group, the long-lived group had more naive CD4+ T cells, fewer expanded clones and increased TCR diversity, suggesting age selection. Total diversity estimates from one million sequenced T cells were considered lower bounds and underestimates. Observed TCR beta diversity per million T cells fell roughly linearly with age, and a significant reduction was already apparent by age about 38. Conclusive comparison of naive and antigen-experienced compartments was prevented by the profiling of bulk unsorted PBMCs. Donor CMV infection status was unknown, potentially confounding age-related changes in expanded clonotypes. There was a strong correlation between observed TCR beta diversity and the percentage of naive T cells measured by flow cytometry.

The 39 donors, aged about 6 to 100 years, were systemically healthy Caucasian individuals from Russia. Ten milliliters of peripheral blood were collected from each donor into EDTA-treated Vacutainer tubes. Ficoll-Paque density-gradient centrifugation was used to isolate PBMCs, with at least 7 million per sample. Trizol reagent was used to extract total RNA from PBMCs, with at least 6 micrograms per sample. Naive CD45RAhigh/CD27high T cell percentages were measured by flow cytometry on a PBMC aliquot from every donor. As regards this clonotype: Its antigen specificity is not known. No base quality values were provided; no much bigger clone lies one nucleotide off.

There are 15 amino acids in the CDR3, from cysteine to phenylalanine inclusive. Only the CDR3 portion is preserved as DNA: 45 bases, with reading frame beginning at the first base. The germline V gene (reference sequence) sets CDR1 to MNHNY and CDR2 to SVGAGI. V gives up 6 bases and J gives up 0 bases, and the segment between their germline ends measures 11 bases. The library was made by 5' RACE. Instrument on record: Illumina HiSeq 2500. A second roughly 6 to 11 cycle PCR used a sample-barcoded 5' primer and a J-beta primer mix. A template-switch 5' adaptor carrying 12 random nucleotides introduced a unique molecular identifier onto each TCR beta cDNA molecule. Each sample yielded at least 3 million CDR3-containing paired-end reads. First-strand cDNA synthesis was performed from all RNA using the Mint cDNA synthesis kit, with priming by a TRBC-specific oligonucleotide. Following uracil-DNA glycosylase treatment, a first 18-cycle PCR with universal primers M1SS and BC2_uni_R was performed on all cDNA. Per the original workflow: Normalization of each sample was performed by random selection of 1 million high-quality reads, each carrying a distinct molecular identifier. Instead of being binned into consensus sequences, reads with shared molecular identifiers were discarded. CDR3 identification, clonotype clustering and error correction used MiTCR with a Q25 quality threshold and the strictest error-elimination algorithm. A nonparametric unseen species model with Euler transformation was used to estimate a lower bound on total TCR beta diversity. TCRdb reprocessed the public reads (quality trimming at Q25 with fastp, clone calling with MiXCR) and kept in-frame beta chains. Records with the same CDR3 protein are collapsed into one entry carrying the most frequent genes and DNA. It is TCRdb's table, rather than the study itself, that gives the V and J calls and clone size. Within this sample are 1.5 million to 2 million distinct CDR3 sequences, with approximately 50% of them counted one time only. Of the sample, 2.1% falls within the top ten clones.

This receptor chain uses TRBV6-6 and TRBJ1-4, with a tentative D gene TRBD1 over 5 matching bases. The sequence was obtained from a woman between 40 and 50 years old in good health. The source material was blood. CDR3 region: CASRDTAATNEKLFF. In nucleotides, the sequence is TGTGCCAGCAGGGACACAGCGGCAACTAATGAAAAACTGTTTTTT.